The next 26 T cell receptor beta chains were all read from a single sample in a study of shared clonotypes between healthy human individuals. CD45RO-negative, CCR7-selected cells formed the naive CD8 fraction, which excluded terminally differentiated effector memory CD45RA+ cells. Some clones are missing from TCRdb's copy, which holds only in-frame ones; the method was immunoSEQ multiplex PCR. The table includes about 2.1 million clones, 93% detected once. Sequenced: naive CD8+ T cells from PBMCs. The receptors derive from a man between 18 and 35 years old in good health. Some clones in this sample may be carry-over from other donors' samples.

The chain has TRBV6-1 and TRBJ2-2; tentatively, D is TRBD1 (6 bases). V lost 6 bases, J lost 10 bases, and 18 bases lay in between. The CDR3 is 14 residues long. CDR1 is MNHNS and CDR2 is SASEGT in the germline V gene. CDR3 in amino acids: CASRGTGWEMELFF. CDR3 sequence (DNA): TGTGCCAGCAGAGGAACAGGGTGGGAGATGGAGCTGTTTTTT.

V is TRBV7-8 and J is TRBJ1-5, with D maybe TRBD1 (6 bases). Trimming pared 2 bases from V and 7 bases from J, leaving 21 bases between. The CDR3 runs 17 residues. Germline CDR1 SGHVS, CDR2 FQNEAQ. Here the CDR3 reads CASSLNAPEGGNQPQHF. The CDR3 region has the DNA TGTGCCAGCAGCTTAAACGCACCTGAGGGGGGGAACCAGCCCCAGCATTTT.

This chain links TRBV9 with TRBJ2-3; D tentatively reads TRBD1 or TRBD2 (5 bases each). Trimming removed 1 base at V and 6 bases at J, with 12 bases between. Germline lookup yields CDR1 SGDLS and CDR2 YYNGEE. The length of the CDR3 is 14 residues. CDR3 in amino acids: CASSVWGAGDTQYF. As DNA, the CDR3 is TGTGCCAGCAGCGTATGGGGCGCGGGTGATACGCAGTATTTT.

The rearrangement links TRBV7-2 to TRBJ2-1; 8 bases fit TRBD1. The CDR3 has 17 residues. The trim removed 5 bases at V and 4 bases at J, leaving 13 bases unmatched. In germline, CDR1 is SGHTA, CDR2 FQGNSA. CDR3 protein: CASSQSSGTGYYNEQFF. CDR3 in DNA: TGTGCCAGCAGCCAAAGCTCCGGGACAGGATATTACAATGAGCAGTTCTTC.

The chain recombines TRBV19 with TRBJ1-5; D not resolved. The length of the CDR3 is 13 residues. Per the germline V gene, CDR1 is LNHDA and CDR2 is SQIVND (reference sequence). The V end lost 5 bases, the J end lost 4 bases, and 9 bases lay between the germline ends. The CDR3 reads CASSAGPNQPQHF. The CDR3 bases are TGTGCCAGTAGTGCGGGTCCGAATCAGCCCCAGCATTTT. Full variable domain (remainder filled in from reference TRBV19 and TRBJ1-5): DGGITQSPKYLFRKEGQNVTLSCEQNLNHDAMYWYRQDPGQGLRLIYYSQIVNDFQKGDIAEGYSVSREKKESFPLTVTSAQKNPTAFYLCASSAGPNQPQHFGDGTRLSIL.

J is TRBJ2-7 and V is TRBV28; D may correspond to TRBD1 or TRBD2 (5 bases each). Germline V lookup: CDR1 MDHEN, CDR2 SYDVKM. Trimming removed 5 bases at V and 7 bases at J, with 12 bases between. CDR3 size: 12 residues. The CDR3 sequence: CASSTQGPEQYF. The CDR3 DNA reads TGTGCCAGCAGTACCCAGGGACCTGAGCAGTACTTC.

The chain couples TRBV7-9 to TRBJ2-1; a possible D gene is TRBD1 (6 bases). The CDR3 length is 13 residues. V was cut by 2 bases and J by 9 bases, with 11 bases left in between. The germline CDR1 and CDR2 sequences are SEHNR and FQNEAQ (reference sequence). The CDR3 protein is CASSLPLQGEQFF. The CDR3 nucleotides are TGTGCCAGCAGCTTACCCCTACAGGGTGAGCAGTTCTTC.

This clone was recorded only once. CDR3 coding DNA: TGTGCCAGCAGTTTGACCTCCTACAACACCGGGGAGCTGTTTTTT. It specifies CASSLTSYNTGELFF. The chain recombines TRBV27 with TRBJ2-2; no reliable D call. The CDR3 is 15 residues long. Germline V CDR1 and CDR2: MNHEY, SMNVEV (reference sequence). V dropped 3 bases and J dropped 2 bases, with 10 bases sitting between them.

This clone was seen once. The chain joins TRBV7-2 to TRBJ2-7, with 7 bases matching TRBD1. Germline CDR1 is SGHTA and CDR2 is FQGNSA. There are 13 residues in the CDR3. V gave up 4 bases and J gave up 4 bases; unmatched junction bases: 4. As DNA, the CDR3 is TGTGCCAGCAGCTCGGACAGGACTTACGAGCAGTACTTC. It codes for CASSSDRTYEQYF. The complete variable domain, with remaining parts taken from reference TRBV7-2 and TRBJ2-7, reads GAGVSQSPSNKVTEKGKDVELRCDPISGHTALYWYRQSLGQGLEFLIYFQGNSAPDKSGLPSDRFSAERTGGSVSTLTIQRTQQEDSAVYLCASSSDRTYEQYFGPGTRLTVT.

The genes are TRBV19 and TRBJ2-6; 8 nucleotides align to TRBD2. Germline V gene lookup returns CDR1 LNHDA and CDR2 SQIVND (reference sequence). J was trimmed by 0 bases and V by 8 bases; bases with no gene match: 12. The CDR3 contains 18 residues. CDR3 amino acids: CASAGSLREVSGANVLTF. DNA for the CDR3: TGTGCCAGTGCTGGCTCTTTGCGGGAGGTCTCTGGGGCCAACGTCCTGACTTTC. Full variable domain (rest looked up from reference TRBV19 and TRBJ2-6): DGGITQSPKYLFRKEGQNVTLSCEQNLNHDAMYWYRQDPGQGLRLIYYSQIVNDFQKGDIAEGYSVSREKKESFPLTVTSAQKNPTAFYLCASAGSLREVSGANVLTFGAGSRLTVL.

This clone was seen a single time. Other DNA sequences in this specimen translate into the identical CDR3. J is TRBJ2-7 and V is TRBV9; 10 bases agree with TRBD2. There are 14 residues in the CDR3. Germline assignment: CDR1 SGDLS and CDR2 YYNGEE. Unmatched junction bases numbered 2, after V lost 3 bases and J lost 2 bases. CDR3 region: CASSASGRAYEQYF. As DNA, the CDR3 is TGTGCCAGCAGCGCCAGCGGGAGGGCCTACGAGCAGTACTTC.

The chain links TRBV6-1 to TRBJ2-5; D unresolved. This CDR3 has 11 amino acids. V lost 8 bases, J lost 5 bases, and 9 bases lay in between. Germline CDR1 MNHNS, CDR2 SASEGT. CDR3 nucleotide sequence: TGTGCCAGCCTCGCTGAGGAGACCCAGTACTTC. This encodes CASLAEETQYF.

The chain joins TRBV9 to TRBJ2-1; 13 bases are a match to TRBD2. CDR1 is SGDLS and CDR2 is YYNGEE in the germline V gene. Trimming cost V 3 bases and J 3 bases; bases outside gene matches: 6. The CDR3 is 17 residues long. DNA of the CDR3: TGTGCCAGCAGCGCAACTAGCGGGAGGGGTCTCTACAATGAGCAGTTCTTC. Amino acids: CASSATSGRGLYNEQFF.

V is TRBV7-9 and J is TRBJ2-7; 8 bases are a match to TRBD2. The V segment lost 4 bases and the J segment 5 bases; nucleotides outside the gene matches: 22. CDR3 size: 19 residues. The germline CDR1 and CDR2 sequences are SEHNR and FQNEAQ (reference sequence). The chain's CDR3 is CASSSLRKREKVGPHEQYF. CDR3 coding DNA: TGTGCCAGCAGCTCCCTACGGAAGCGGGAGAAGGTTGGCCCCCACGAGCAGTACTTC.

In DNA form, the CDR3 reads TGTGCCAGCAGCGTAGACTTTTTAGGAGGAGAAGAGACCCAGTACTTC. Residues: CASSVDFLGGEETQYF. The rearrangement uses TRBV9 and TRBJ2-5; maybe TRBD2 (5 bases). CDR1 and CDR2 (germline): SGDLS, YYNGEE. This CDR3 comprises 16 residues. V dropped 0 bases and J dropped 3 bases, with 15 bases sitting between them.

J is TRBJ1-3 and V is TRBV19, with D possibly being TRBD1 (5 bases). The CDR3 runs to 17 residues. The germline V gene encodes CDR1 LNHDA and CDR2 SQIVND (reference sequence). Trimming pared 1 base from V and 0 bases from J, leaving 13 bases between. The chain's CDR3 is CASSIVAGRSSGNTIYF. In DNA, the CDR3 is TGTGCCAGTAGTATAGTTGCAGGGCGAAGCTCTGGAAACACCATATATTTT.

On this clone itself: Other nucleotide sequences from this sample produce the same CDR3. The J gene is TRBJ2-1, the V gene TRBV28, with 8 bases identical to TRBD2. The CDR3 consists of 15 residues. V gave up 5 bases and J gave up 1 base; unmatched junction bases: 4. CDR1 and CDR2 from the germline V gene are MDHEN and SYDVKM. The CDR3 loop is CASSPTSGSYNEQFF. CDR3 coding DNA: TGTGCCAGCAGTCCTACTAGCGGTTCCTACAATGAGCAGTTCTTC.

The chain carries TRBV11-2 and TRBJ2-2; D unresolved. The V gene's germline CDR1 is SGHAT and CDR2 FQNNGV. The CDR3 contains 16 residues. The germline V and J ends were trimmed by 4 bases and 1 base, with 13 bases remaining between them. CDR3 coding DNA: TGTGCCAGCAGCTCCCCCCCGGCGATGAACACCGGGGAGCTGTTTTTT. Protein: CASSSPPAMNTGELFF.

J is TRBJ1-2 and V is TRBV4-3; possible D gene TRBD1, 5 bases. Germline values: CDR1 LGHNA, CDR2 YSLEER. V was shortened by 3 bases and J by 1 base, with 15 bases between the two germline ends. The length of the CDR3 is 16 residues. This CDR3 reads CASSQDRLGGNYGYTF. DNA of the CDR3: TGCGCCAGCAGCCAGGACCGGCTGGGGGGTAACTATGGCTACACCTTC.

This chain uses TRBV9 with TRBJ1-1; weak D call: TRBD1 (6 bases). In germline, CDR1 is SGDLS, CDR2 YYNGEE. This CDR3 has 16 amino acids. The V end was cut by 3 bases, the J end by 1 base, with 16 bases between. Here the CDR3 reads CASSEGVQGANTEAFF. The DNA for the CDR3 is TGTGCCAGCAGCGAAGGGGTACAGGGCGCGAACACTGAAGCTTTCTTT.

CDR3 coding DNA: TGTGCCAGCAGCTCCGACCCCTATCGACGGGAGTTCACAGATACGCAGTATTTT. As protein: CASSSDPYRREFTDTQYF. The J gene is TRBJ2-3, the V gene TRBV7-6, with D maybe TRBD2 (6 bases). Trimming removed 4 bases at V and 2 bases at J, with 22 bases between. This CDR3 has 18 amino acids. The germline gives CDR1 SGHVS, CDR2 FNYEAQ.

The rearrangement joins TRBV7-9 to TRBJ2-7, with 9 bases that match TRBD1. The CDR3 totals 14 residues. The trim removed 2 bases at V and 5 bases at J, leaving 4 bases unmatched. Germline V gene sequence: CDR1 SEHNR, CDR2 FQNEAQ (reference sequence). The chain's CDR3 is CASSLKQGANEQYF. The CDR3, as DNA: TGTGCCAGCAGCTTAAAACAGGGGGCTAACGAGCAGTACTTC.

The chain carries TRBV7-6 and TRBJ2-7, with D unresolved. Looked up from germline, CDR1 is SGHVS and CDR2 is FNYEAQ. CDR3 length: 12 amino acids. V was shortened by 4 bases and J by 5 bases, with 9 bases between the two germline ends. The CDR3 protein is CASSSEVHEQYF. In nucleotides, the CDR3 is TGTGCCAGCAGCTCCGAGGTTCACGAGCAGTACTTC.

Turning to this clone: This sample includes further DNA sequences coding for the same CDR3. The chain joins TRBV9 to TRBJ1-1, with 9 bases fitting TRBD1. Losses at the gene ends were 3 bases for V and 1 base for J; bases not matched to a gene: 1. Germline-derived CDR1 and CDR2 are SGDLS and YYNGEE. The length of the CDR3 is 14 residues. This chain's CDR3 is CASSAGQGNTEAFF. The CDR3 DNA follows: TGTGCCAGCAGCGCGGGACAGGGGAACACTGAAGCTTTCTTT.

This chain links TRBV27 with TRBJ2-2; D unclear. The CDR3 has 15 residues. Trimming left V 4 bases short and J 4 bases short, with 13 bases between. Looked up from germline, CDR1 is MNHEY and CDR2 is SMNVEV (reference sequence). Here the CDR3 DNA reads TGTGCCAGCAGTTATCAGAGTAGTGGCACCGGGGAGCTGTTTTTT. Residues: CASSYQSSGTGELFF.

The CDR3 reads CASSTGTGNYEQYF. The CDR3 DNA reads TGTGCCAGCAGTACCGGGACAGGGAATTACGAGCAGTACTTC. This chain joins TRBV6-5 and TRBJ2-7, with TRBD1 matching over 9 bases. The V gene end was trimmed by 5 bases and the J gene end by 4 bases; junction bases not matched to a gene: 6. CDR1 is MNHEY and CDR2 is SVGAGI in the germline V gene. The length of the CDR3 is 14 residues.